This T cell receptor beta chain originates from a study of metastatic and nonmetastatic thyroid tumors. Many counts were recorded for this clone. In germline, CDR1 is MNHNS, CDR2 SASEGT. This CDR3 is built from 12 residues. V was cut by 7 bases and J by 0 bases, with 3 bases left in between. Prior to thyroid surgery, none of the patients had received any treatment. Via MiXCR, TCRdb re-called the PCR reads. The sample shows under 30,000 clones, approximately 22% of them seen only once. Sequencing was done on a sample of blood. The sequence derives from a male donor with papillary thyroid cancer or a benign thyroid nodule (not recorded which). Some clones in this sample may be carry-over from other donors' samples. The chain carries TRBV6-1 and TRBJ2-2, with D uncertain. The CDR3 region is CASTPNTGELFF. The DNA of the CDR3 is TGTGCCAGCACCCCGAACACCGGGGAGCTGTTTTTT.